This T cell receptor (beta chain) was identified during a study of CD8 T cells in ankylosing spondylitis. Study conclusions and caveats: Some motif variants had been reported before (in reactive arthritis synovial fluid and blood). Matched synovial fluid from ankylosing spondylitis patients was reported to be enriched for disease-linked clones.

The CDR3 extends over 15 amino acids. The V end lost 0 bases, the J end lost 4 bases, and 12 bases lay between the germline ends. Germline CDR1 is MNHEY and CDR2 is SMNVEV (reference sequence). TCRdb passed the 5' RACE reads through MiXCR, listing each CDR3 protein once. This sample yields roughly 170,000 distinct CDR3 sequences, of which roughly 10% are seen a single time; approximately 15% belongs to the top ten. In its sample, this clonotype was seen a few times. The antigen remains unidentified. Sequencing was done on a sample of blood, either unsorted or a sorted T cell fraction (not recorded which). The rearrangement uses TRBV27 and TRBJ1-1; possibly TRBD1 for D (6 bases). The clonotype was recovered from a female donor with ankylosing spondylitis or in good health (not recorded which). The CDR3 sequence is CASSLSASGATEAFF. CDR3 in DNA: TGTGCCAGCAGTTTATCCGCCTCAGGGGCCACTGAAGCTTTCTTT.